The source of this T cell receptor beta chain is a study of cytomegalovirus exposure and HLA in healthy donors. Study results and caveats: There were reportedly fewer N-insertions in an Asian-associated ancestry cluster than the approximately 640-donor mean, in a later analysis.

This CDR3 comprises 13 residues. Trimming stripped 1 base from V and 0 bases from J, with 4 bases between. The germline V gene has CDR1 SGHTA and CDR2 FQGNSA. It was with 60 Vbeta and 13 Jbeta primers that the PCR ran. The table came from immunoSEQ multiplex PCR; TCRdb's copy has only in-frame clones and leaves some out. The sample gives approximately 140,000 clones, roughly two thirds of which show up once; about 1.8% is in the top ten. Details on this clone: What it binds is unknown.

The chain links TRBV7-2 to TRBJ2-7; D unresolved. Sequenced input: PBMCs. This receptor was taken from a male donor in good health and CMV-seronegative. The CDR3: CASSLDGSYEQYF. The CDR3 DNA reads as TGTGCCAGCAGCTTAGACGGCTCCTACGAGCAGTACTTC.